One sample yielded the 21 T cell receptor beta chains listed below, sequenced in a study of brain T cells in children with intractable seizures. Using immunoSEQ multiplex PCR, the repertoire was profiled, and TCRdb retains in-frame clones only, with some absent. The table has approximately 110,000 clones, approximately 94% seen once. This material consisted of peripheral blood, taken at surgery. These receptor sequences come from a boy in the first two years of life with hemimegalencephaly and intractable seizures.

The chain couples TRBV5-1 to TRBJ2-7; D is perhaps TRBD1 or TRBD2 (5 bases each). Germline assignment: CDR1 SGHRS and CDR2 YFSETQ. Trimming removed 3 bases at V and 5 bases at J, with 15 bases between. The CDR3 is 14 amino acids. The CDR3 loop is CASSSGTTKNEQYF. As DNA, the CDR3 is TGCGCCAGCAGCTCCGGGACGACAAAGAACGAGCAGTACTTC.

The chain carries TRBV5-6 and TRBJ2-7; 8 positions agree with TRBD2. This CDR3 is built from 13 residues. V lost 4 bases to trimming and J lost 4 bases; unmatched junction nucleotides: 4. The V gene's germline CDR1 is SGHDT and CDR2 YYEEEE. The CDR3 DNA is TGTGCCAGCAGCCCGGGGGGGGTTTACGAGCAGTACTTC. It translates to CASSPGGVYEQYF. Supplemented by reference TRBV5-6 and TRBJ2-7, the full variable domain reads DAGVTQSPTHLIKTRGQQVTLRCSPKSGHDTVSWYQQALGQGPQFIFQYYEEEERQRGNFPDRFSGHQFPNYSSELNVNALLLGDSALYLCASSPGGVYEQYFGPGTRLTVT.

J is TRBJ1-2 and V is TRBV6-5, with TRBD1 matching 7 bases. The CDR3 runs to 14 residues. Germline CDR1 is MNHEY and CDR2 is SVGAGI. J was trimmed by 5 bases and V by 3 bases; bases with no gene match: 6. The CDR3 DNA sequence: TGTGCCAGCAGTTATGGAGGGGGCATGTATGGCTACACCTTC. Translation: CASSYGGGMYGYTF.

The gene calls are TRBV7-9 and TRBJ2-5; tentative D call: TRBD2 (7 bases). Trimming pared 5 bases from V and 2 bases from J, leaving 12 bases between. CDR1 and CDR2 (germline): SEHNR, FQNEAQ (reference sequence). CDR3 length equals 14 residues. CDR3 region: CASSRGAAQETQYF. The CDR3 DNA reads as TGTGCCAGCAGCCGGGGGGCGGCACAAGAGACCCAGTACTTC.

This clone was detected once. The rearrangement joins TRBV7-8 to TRBJ2-1; maybe TRBD1 (6 bases). The CDR3 contains 13 residues. Trimming left V 4 bases short and J 7 bases short, with 11 bases between. The germline V gene has CDR1 SGHVS and CDR2 FQNEAQ. The CDR3 DNA follows: TGTGCCAGCAGCTCTCCGGACAGAAATGAGCAGTTCTTC. Its protein is CASSSPDRNEQFF.

The chain recombines TRBV5-4 with TRBJ2-5; D might be TRBD1 (7 bases). Between the trimmed V and J ends, which lost 4 bases and 2 bases, there was a span of 15 bases. Germline lookup yields CDR1 SGHNT and CDR2 YYREEE (reference sequence). The CDR3 is 15 residues long. The CDR3 DNA sequence: TGTGCCAGCAGCCGACAGGGTCGGGGGCAAGAGACCCAGTACTTC. Residues: CASSRQGRGQETQYF.

This clone was recorded only once. V gene TRBV28 combines with J gene TRBJ1-4; the match to TRBD1 covers 10 bases. The CDR3 totals 15 residues. The V segment lost 3 bases and the J segment 8 bases; nucleotides outside the gene matches: 6. CDR1 is MDHEN and CDR2 is SYDVKM in the germline V gene. CDR3 protein: CASSFPRQGAEKLFF. For the CDR3, the DNA is TGTGCCAGCAGTTTTCCCCGACAGGGGGCGGAAAAACTGTTTTTT.

CDR3 DNA sequence: TGTGCCAGCAGCGTAGGGATTAGTTCAGGAACAGATACGCAGTATTTT. This gives the protein CASSVGISSGTDTQYF. This rearrangement joins TRBV9 to TRBJ2-3; D is unclear. The V gene's germline CDR1 is SGDLS and CDR2 YYNGEE. Trimming took off 0 bases at V and 3 bases at J, with 14 bases between the two ends. This CDR3 contains 16 residues.

This clone came up a few times. The V gene is TRBV10-3, the J gene TRBJ2-2, with 12 bases aligning to TRBD2. V was pared by 6 bases and J by 4 bases, with 0 bases of the junction left unmatched. The CDR3 length is 14 residues. CDR1 is ENHRY, CDR2 SYGVKD, per germline. The CDR3 spells CAIRTSGSTGELFF. CDR3 DNA sequence: TGTGCCATCAGGACTAGCGGGAGCACCGGGGAGCTGTTTTTT.

The chain recombines TRBV5-4 with TRBJ2-1; perhaps D is TRBD1 or TRBD2 (5 bases each). The CDR3 extends over 14 amino acids. V lost 7 bases and J 4 bases, leaving 15 bases between the germline ends. CDR1 is SGHNT and CDR2 is YYREEE in the germline V gene (reference sequence). The CDR3 here is CASGTVGVYNEQFF. The CDR3 DNA reads TGTGCCAGCGGAACCGTGGGGGTTTACAATGAGCAGTTCTTC.

This clone has only one observation. CDR3 amino acids: CASSAARGRGTEAFF. In DNA form, the CDR3 reads TGTGCCAGCAGCGCCGCCAGGGGGCGAGGCACTGAAGCTTTCTTT. J is TRBJ1-1 and V is TRBV5-6, with 8 bases matching TRBD1. Germline lookup yields CDR1 SGHDT and CDR2 YYEEEE. The CDR3 extends over 15 amino acids. Trimming at V came to 4 bases and at J to 4 bases, leaving 9 bases not matched to a gene.

The chain links TRBV9 to TRBJ2-1; 9 bases fit TRBD2. Germline loops: CDR1 SGDLS, CDR2 YYNGEE. This CDR3 is built from 15 residues. J was trimmed by 1 base and V by 3 bases; bases with no gene match: 2. The CDR3 coding sequence is TGTGCCAGCAGCGAAAGCGGGAGGTCCTACAATGAGCAGTTCTTC. This codes for CASSESGRSYNEQFF. Together with reference TRBV9 and TRBJ2-1, the CDR3 gives the full variable domain: DSGVTQTPKHLITATGQRVTLRCSPRSGDLSVYWYQQSLDQGLQFLIQYYNGEERAKGNILERFSAQQFPDLHSELNLSSLELGDSALYFCASSESGRSYNEQFFGPGTRLTVL.

The chain combines TRBV4-1 with TRBJ2-7, with D tentatively TRBD1 or TRBD2 (5 bases each). The CDR3 extends over 15 amino acids. Trimming took off 0 bases at V and 5 bases at J, with 14 bases between the two ends. Germline values: CDR1 MGHRA, CDR2 YSYEKL. CDR3 sequence reads: CASSQEKRGFHEQYF. For the CDR3, the DNA is TGCGCCAGCAGCCAAGAGAAGAGGGGATTCCACGAGCAGTACTTC.

V usage is TRBV27 and J usage is TRBJ2-1; 9 bases line up with TRBD1. CDR3 length: 13 amino acids. The ends lost 3 bases at V and 6 bases at J; junction bases unmatched: 0. CDR1 is MNHEY and CDR2 is SMNVEV in the germline V gene (reference sequence). CDR3 nucleotides: TGTGCCAGCAGTTTGGGACAGGGCAATGAGCAGTTCTTC. Encoded protein: CASSLGQGNEQFF.

As regards this clone: The same CDR3 is also encoded by other DNA sequences in this sample. The chain uses TRBV9 and TRBJ1-3, with unresolved D. CDR3 length equals 13 residues. The V end lost 4 bases, the J end lost 0 bases, and 5 bases lay between the germline ends. The germline V gene encodes CDR1 SGDLS and CDR2 YYNGEE. This CDR3 reads CASSTNSGNTIYF. CDR3 DNA sequence: TGTGCCAGCAGCACGAACTCTGGAAACACCATATATTTT.

The chain employs TRBV7-2 and TRBJ1-2, with unresolved D. There are 14 residues in the CDR3. Between the trimmed V and J ends, which lost 1 base and 4 bases, there was a span of 10 bases. CDR1 is SGHTA and CDR2 is FQGNSA in the germline V gene. CDR3 DNA sequence: TGTGCCAGCAGCTTAGATAGGGTATCCTATGGCTACACCTTC. Protein sequence: CASSLDRVSYGYTF.

The gene calls are TRBV7-2 and TRBJ2-7; 8 bases fit TRBD2. This CDR3 comprises 15 residues. Germline V gives CDR1 SGHTA, CDR2 FQGNSA. V gave up 3 bases and J gave up 9 bases; unmatched junction bases: 13. The CDR3 DNA follows: TGTGCCAGCAGCTTGTCGGGAGGGCCAAAGTTTGCGCAGTACTTC. It codes for CASSLSGGPKFAQYF. The entire variable domain, with the rest obtained from reference TRBV7-2 and TRBJ2-7, is as follows: GAGVSQSPSNKVTEKGKDVELRCDPISGHTALYWYRQSLGQGLEFLIYFQGNSAPDKSGLPSDRFSAERTGGSVSTLTIQRTQQEDSAVYLCASSLSGGPKFAQYFGPGTRLTVT.

V usage is TRBV28 and J usage is TRBJ2-7; 8 bases are a match to TRBD1. The CDR3 loop spans 15 amino acids. Germline V gene data show CDR1 as MDHEN and CDR2 as SYDVKM. With 6 bases clipped from V and 1 base from J, the junction kept 8 bases outside the gene matches. CDR3 DNA: TGTGCCAGCAGCGAGGACAGGGTTAAATCCTACGAGCAGTACTTC. Amino acid sequence: CASSEDRVKSYEQYF.

The rearrangement joins TRBV5-4 to TRBJ1-1; a weak D match, TRBD1 (5 bases). The CDR3 contains 14 residues. V was shortened by 4 bases and J by 0 bases, with 10 bases between the two germline ends. Germline lookup yields CDR1 SGHNT and CDR2 YYREEE (reference sequence). The CDR3 bases are TGTGCCAGCAGCCCTGGGACGGTGAACACTGAAGCTTTCTTT. Protein product: CASSPGTVNTEAFF.

The rearrangement joins TRBV2 to TRBJ2-1; TRBD2 agrees at 9 bases. V shed 4 bases, J shed 15 bases, and the junction held 4 bases outside the gene matches. Germline V gene sequence: CDR1 SNHLY, CDR2 FYNNEI. The CDR3 extends over 11 amino acids. The CDR3 DNA reads TGTGCCAGCAGTGTTCTAGCGGGATGGTTCTTC. This translates into CASSVLAGWFF.

The chain recombines TRBV4-1 with TRBJ2-5, with D unresolved. V shed 1 base and J shed 3 bases, with 9 bases lying between them. Germline V gives CDR1 MGHRA, CDR2 YSYEKL. This CDR3 spans 14 amino acids. The CDR3 sequence: CASSQGMLKETQYF. Written as DNA, the CDR3 is TGCGCCAGCAGCCAAGGGATGCTCAAAGAGACCCAGTACTTC.